The clone carrying this T cell receptor beta chain has a count of ten or more. Antigen unknown. Clinical symptoms and serum thyroxine were used for diagnosis; TRAb, thyroid ultrasound and orbital computed tomography were also relied on. The sample originates from a study of Graves' ophthalmopathy and Graves' hyperthyroidism. As the template, RNA transcripts were used to amplify TCR beta CDR3 regions. The library came from an HTBI-primed first-round RT-PCR and a second-round multiplex PCR. TCRdb used MiXCR to reprocess the multiplex PCR reads, holding one entry per CDR3 protein. The sample has about 600,000 distinct CDR3 sequences, about 40% seen once. General study findings and limits: Blood also contained most of the expanded thyroid clonotypes above 0.001 frequency.

CDR1 and CDR2 from the germline V gene are DFQATT and SNEGSKA (reference sequence). Trimming took off 5 bases at V and 7 bases at J, with 8 bases between the two ends. The CDR3 contains 11 residues. This clonotype was sampled from an adult man with Graves' hyperthyroidism. The chain joins TRBV20-1 to TRBJ2-2; tentative D call: TRBD1 (7 bases). Sequencing was performed on peripheral blood or thyroid tissue (not recorded which). CDR3 protein: CSAQGGGELFF. For the CDR3, the DNA is TGCAGTGCTCAGGGGGGCGGGGAGCTGTTTTTT.